The subject of this entry is one TCR beta chain. The antigen is not known. Prior to sequencing, the ViraFEST assay stimulated PBMC with viral peptide pools, which expanded the antigen-specific CD4+ T cells. The authors isolated CD4+ T cells after around 11 days of culture. Convalescent patients had PCR-confirmed SARS-CoV-2 infection between March and December 2020. Participants completed two doses of the BNT162b2 or mRNA-1273 vaccine. This record belongs to a study of vaccination effects on CD4 cells after COVID-19. Sequenced by immunoSEQ multiplex PCR; TCRdb stores in-frame clones only, minus some. This table holds around 12,000 clones, around 78% found once. The CDR3 is 16 amino acids. Germline V gene data show CDR1 as SGHTA and CDR2 as FQGTGA. The trim removed 2 bases at V and 2 bases at J, leaving 5 bases unmatched.

The sequence was obtained from a human donor who had a prior SARS-CoV-2 infection. This chain connects TRBV7-3 to TRBJ2-5, with 10 bases lining up with TRBD2. Here the sequenced sample was CD4+ T cells from PBMCs cultured with HCoV-NL63 spike peptides, taken after COVID-19 vaccination. The CDR3 nucleotides are TGTGCCAGCAGCTTATCGGCTAGCGGGGGACAAGAGACCCAGTACTTC. Its translation: CASSLSASGGQETQYF. The full variable domain, rest sourced from reference TRBV7-3 and TRBJ2-5, is GAGVSQTPSNKVTEKGKYVELRCDPISGHTALYWYRQSLGQGPEFLIYFQGTGAADDSGLPNDRFFAVRPEGSVSTLKIQRTERGDSAVYLCASSLSASGGQETQYFGPGTRLLVL.